This T cell receptor beta chain is drawn from a study of T cells after yellow fever vaccination. Germline V gene sequence: CDR1 SGHRS, CDR2 YFSETQ. Between the trimmed V and J ends, which lost 3 bases and 8 bases, there was a span of 15 bases. This CDR3 is 15 amino acids long. TCRdb independently ran MiXCR on the 5' RACE reads; one entry per CDR3 protein. Seen here are 90,000 to 130,000 distinct CDR3 sequences, around 8% observed once, and the top ten hold roughly 27%. This chain joins TRBV5-1 and TRBJ1-6; maybe TRBD1 (5 bases). The TCR comes from a man aged 25 to 45 who received the YFV17D yellow fever vaccine. This specimen was CD8+ T cells sorted from PBMCs, taken 45 days after the yellow fever booster vaccination. The CDR3 region is CASSSSGQEDSPLHF. DNA of the CDR3: TGCGCCAGCAGCTCGTCGGGGCAGGAGGATTCACCCCTCCACTTT.